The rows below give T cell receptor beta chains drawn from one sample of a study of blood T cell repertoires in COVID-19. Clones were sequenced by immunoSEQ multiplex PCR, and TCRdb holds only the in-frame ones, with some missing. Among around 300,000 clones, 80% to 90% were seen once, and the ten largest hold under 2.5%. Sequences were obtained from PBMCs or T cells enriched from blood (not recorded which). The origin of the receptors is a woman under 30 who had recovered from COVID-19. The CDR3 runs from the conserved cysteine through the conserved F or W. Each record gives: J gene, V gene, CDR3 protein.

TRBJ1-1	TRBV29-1	CSVDRRIEAFF
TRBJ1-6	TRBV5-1	CASSLGTGTDNSPLHF
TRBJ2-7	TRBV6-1	CASSETDRVYEQYF
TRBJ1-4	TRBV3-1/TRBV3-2	CASSLGAGEKLFF
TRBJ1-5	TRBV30	CAFSGTGGVQPQHF
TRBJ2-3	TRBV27	CASGTNRGTDTQYF
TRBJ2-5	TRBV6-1	CASSEALGTHETQYF
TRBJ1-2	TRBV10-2	CASSGGGGTGKDSAF
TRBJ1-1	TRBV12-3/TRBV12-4	CASTGDNTEAFF
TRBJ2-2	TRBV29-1	CSVEDPIHGELFF
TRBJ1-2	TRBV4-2	CASSHTELDSYGYTF
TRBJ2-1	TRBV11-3	CASSPLAGGNGEQFF
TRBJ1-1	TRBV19	CASKKIYGGSNTEAFF
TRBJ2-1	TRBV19	CASSILIAGGHDEQFF
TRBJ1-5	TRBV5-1	CASEKGEGGRWNQPQHF
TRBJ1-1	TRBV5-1	CASSEGAAEAFF
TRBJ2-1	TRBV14	CASSQGFGGNEQFF
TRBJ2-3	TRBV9	CASSVGGGDTDTQYF
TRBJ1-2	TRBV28	CASSESGRGYTF
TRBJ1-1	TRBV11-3	CASSLGRGTEAFF
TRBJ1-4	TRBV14	CASSQEGQANEKLFF
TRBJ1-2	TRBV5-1	CASSLDFGGFGYGYTF
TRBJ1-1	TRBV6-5	CASRRRTGMNTEAFF
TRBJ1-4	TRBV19	CASSYPGTAEKLFF
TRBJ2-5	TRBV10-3	CAISGGLAGGQGETQYF
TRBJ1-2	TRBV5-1	CASSQIIYRDYGYTF
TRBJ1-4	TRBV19	CASSSAGLMREKLFF
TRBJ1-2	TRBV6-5	CASSRDDSYGYTF
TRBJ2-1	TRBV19	CASSITPYDEQFF
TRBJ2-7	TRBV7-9	CASSRRLAFYEQYF
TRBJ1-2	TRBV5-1	CASSTGTAVNYGYTF
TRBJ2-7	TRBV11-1	CASSFLGTGGYEQYF
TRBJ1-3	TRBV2	CASKGQGENTIYF
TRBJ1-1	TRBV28	CASSLGSRGLSEAFF
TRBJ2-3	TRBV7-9	CASSLGTLAFTDTQYF
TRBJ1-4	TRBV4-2	CASSQNPRGEHEKLFF
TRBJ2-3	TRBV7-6	CASSPTRAGTDTQYF
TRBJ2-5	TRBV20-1	CSGGVRETQYF
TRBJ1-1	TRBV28	CASSLSAGGMNTEAFF
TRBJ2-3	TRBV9	CASSVAGTGENTDTQYF
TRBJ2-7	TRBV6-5	CASSLSPAAYEQYF
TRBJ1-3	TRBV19	CASSPNGGLRNTIYF
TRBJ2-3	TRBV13	CASSFRLASGGTDTQYF
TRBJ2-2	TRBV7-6	CASSFYLTANTGELFF
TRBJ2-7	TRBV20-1	CSASSSGTGLYEQYF
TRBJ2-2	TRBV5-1	CASSPTGQVAGGELFF
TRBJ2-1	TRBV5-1	CASAGALLANEQFF
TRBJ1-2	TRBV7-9	CASSLGQGQTGYTF